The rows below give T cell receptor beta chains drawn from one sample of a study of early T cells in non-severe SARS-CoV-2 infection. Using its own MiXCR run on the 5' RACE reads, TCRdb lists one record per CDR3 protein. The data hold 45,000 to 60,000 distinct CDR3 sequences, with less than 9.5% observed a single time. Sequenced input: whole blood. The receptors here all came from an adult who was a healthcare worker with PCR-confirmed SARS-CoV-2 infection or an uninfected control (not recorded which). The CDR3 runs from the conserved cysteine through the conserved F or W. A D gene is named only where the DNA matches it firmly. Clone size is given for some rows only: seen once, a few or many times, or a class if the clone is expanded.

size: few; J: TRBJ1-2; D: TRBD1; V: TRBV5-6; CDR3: CASSWTGTYGYTF; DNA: TGTGCCAGCAGCTGGACAGGGACCTATGGCTACACCTTC
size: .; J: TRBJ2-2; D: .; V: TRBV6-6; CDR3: CASSTSGFGELFF; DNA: TGTGCCAGCAGTACTTCAGGGTTCGGGGAGCTGTTTTTT
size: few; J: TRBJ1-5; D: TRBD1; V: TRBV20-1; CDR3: CSARDIQGDYQPQHF; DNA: TGCAGTGCTAGAGATATCCAGGGGGATTATCAGCCCCAGCATTTT
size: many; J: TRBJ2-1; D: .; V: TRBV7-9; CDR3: CASSLARGTGAYNEQFF; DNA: TGTGCCAGCAGCTTAGCGAGAGGGACTGGGGCCTACAATGAGCAGTTCTTC
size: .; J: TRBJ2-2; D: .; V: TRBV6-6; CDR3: CASSSPEGLPYTGELFF; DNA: TGTGCCAGCAGTTCCCCCGAAGGTCTACCTTACACCGGGGAGCTGTTTTTT
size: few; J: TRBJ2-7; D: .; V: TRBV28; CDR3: CASTQGGTNYEQYF; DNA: TGTGCCAGCACTCAGGGCGGAACCAACTACGAGCAGTACTTC
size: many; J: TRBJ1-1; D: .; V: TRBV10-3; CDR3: CAISEFGIMNTEAFF; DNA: TGTGCCATCAGTGAGTTCGGCATTATGAACACTGAAGCTTTCTTT
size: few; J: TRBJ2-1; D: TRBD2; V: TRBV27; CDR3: CASSFSLAGVNEQFF; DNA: TGTGCCAGCAGTTTTTCACTAGCGGGAGTAAACGAGCAGTTCTTC
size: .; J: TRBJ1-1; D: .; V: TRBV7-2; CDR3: CASSDQPNTEAFF; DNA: TGTGCCAGCAGCGACCAACCGAACACTGAAGCTTTCTTT
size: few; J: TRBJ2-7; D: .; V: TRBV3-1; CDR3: CASSFRDTAYGEQYF; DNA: TGTGCCAGCAGCTTCCGGGACACTGCCTACGGGGAGCAGTACTTC
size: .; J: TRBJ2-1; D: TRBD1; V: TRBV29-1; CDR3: CSVEGQGRRNEQFF; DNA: TGCAGCGTTGAAGGACAGGGAAGGAGGAATGAGCAGTTCTTC
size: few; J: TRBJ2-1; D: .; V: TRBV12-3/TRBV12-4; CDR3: CASSFAQGEQFF; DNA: TGTGCCAGCAGTTTCGCCCAAGGTGAGCAGTTCTTC
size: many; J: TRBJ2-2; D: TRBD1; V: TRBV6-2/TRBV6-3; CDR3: CASSSYDRGDTGELFF; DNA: TGTGCCAGCAGTTCCTACGACAGGGGAGACACCGGGGAGCTGTTTTTT
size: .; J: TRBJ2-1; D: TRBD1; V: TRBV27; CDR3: CASSSGTGVFNEQFF; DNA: TGTGCCAGCAGTTCCGGGACAGGGGTATTCAATGAGCAGTTCTTC
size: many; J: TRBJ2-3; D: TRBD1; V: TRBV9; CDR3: CASSGTGGTQYF; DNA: TGTGCCAGCTCCGGGACAGGGGGTACGCAGTATTTT
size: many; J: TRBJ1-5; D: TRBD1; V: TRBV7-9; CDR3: CASSSTGTGDQPQHF; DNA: TGTGCCAGCAGTAGCACCGGGACAGGAGATCAGCCCCAGCATTTT
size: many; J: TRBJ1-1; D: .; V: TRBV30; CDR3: CAWSVLETGKNTEAFF; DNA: TGTGCCTGGAGTGTACTCGAGACGGGGAAGAACACTGAAGCTTTCTTT
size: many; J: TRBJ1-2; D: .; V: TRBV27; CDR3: CASMGVDYGYTF; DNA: TGTGCCAGCATGGGGGTTGACTATGGCTACACCTTC
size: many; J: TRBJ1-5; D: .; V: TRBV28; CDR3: CASRSLTDYSNQPQHF; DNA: TGTGCCAGCAGGAGCCTGACGGACTATAGCAATCAGCCCCAGCATTTT
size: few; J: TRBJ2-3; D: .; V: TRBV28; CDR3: CASSSHSTGGRTDTQYF; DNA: TGTGCCAGCAGTTCCCATTCAACAGGTGGCCGCACAGATACGCAGTATTTT
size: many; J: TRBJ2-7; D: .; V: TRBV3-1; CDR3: CASSQEGGEQYF; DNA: TGTGCCAGCAGCCAAGAAGGGGGAGAGCAGTACTTC
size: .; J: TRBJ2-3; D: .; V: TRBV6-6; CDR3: CASSYLPRPNTDTQYF; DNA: TGTGCCAGCAGTTACTTACCGCGGCCCAACACAGATACGCAGTATTTT
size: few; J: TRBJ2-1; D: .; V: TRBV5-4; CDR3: CASSLVGEQFF; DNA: TGTGCCAGCAGCTTGGTTGGCGAGCAGTTCTTC
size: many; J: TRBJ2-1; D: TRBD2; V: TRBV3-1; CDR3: CASSQLAGVSYNEQFF; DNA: TGTGCCAGCAGCCAACTAGCGGGAGTTTCCTACAATGAGCAGTTCTTC
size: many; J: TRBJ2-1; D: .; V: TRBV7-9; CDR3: CASSSGWDEQFF; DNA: TGTGCCAGCAGCTCTGGGTGGGATGAGCAGTTCTTC
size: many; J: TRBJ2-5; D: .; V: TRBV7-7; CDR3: CASSLYNQETQYF; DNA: TGTGCCAGCAGCTTATACAACCAAGAGACCCAGTACTTC
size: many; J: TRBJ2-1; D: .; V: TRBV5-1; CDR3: CASSADINSYNEQFF; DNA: TGCGCCAGCAGCGCTGACATTAACTCCTACAATGAGCAGTTCTTC
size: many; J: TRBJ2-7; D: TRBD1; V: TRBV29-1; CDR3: CSVTGQGAPSGEQYF; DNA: TGCAGCGTGACTGGACAGGGGGCGCCGAGTGGAGAGCAGTACTTC
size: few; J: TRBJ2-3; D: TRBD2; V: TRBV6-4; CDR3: CASSSGLAGGPTDTQYF; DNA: TGTGCCAGCAGCTCGGGACTAGCGGGAGGGCCGACAGATACGCAGTATTTT